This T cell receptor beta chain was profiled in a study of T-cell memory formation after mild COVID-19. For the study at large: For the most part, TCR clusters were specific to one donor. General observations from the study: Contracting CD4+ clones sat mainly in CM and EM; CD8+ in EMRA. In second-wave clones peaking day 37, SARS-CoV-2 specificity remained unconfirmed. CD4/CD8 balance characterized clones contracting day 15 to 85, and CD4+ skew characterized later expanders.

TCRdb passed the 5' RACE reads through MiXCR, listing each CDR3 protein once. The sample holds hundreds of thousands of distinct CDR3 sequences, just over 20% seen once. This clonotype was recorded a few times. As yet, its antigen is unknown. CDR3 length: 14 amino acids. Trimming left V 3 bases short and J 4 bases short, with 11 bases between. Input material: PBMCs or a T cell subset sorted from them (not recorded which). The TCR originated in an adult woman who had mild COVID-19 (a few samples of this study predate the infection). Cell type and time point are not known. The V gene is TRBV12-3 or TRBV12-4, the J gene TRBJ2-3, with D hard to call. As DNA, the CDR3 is TGTGCCAGCAGTTTCGGCTCGGGCGCAGATACGCAGTATTTT. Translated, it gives CASSFGSGADTQYF.